The T cell receptor (beta chain) described here comes from a study of blood T cell repertoires in COVID-19. About the study: Material from acute and convalescent COVID-19 was sourced from the United States, Italy and Spain. PBMCs, B-cell-depleted T cells, or T cells provided the cDNA or gDNA that made up the material.

Source study methods: Estimation of nucleated cell counts relied on the amplification of reference gene primers. Sequencing used immunoSEQ multiplex PCR; TCRdb keeps in-frame clones, though not all of them. The DNA gave D and trimming, while V, J and clone size come from that table. The data show some 300,000 clones, around 88% seen once. V was clipped by 1 base and J by 7 bases, with 10 bases between them. The CDR3 is made up of 13 amino acids. The J gene is TRBJ1-2, the V gene TRBV12-3 or TRBV12-4; no clear D. Input material: peripheral blood. This clonotype was sampled from a young woman who had recovered from COVID-19. CDR3 amino acids: CASSLVGALGYTF. The CDR3 DNA reads TGTGCCAGCAGTTTAGTCGGTGCCCTTGGCTACACCTTC.